This TCR beta chain was identified in a study of T-cell reconstitution after alpha-beta-depleted transplantation in children. General study results and limits: Expanded graft clones, several hundred of them, were reportedly the source of alpha-beta T cells about two months after transplant. The main origin of T-cell counts and diversity one year after transplant was newly produced T cells. Surviving recipient T cells and intrathymic progenitors accounted for some patients' high TCRbeta diversity at day 60.

This CDR3 has 13 residues. Germline lookup yields CDR1 SQVTM and CDR2 ANQGSEA. V lost 7 bases and J lost 8, with 19 bases in between. This clonotype has a count of ten or more. Its antigen remains unknown. The TCRbeta library incorporated unique molecular identifiers. TCRdb processed the PCR reads anew with MiXCR; each CDR3 protein has one entry. The profile shows about 280,000 distinct CDR3 sequences, 11% of them singletons. This TCR was recovered from a male patient aged 2 to 10 who had a stem cell transplant for chronic granulomatous disease, so the T cells may come from the graft donor. The chain uses TRBV29-1 and TRBJ2-3, with D tentatively TRBD2 (5 bases). The sequencing here drew on peripheral blood, taken 180 days after TCRalphabeta/CD19-depleted stem cell transplant. CDR3 region: CSAREGALGTQYF. Here the CDR3 DNA reads TGCAGCGCTCGGGAAGGAGCGTTGGGTACGCAGTATTTT.